The source of this T cell receptor beta chain is a study of metastatic and nonmetastatic thyroid tumors. Overall study context: Samples came from malignant and benign thyroid patients, and repertoires were compared across blood and tumor or nodule tissue.

This clone has a count of ten or more. Its antigen is as yet unknown. Ahead of thyroid surgery, no patient had received treatment of any kind. Whole-study results and caveats: Reportedly, malignant thyroid tumors had significantly higher TCR beta diversity than benign nodules, in blood and tumor.

Under the authors' procedure: Building a distant-metastasis classifier for papillary thyroid cancer drew on CDR3 differences across clinicopathological groups. TCRdb reprocessed the PCR reads using MiXCR. The V and J calls reflect TCRdb's pipeline rather than the authors' work. The sample consists of approximately 16,000 clones, less than 25% of them appearing once. The CDR3 is made up of 15 amino acids. V gave up 3 bases and J gave up 5 bases; unmatched junction bases: 6. CDR1 is SGDLS and CDR2 is YYNGEE in the germline V gene. Specimen: tumor tissue. The V gene is TRBV9, the J gene TRBJ2-5; TRBD1 aligns across 11 bases. The sequence was collected from a male donor with papillary thyroid cancer or a benign thyroid nodule (not recorded which). Some clones in this sample may be carry-over from other donors' samples. For the CDR3, the DNA is TGTGCCAGCAGCGGAGGACAGGGGGCGGGTGAGACCCAGTACTTC. This sequence encodes CASSGGQGAGETQYF.